These 17 T cell receptor beta chains came from one sample sequenced in a study of technical replicates of blood from a few donors. This table comes from immunoSEQ multiplex PCR, and its TCRdb copy is limited to in-frame clones, with some not included. The top ten hold 0.35% to 0.5% of the sample, which has some 74,000 clones, 75% to 90% seen once. Sequenced material: T cells isolated from PBMCs. The source is a human donor in good health.

The chain is built from TRBV11-3 and TRBJ2-3; TRBD1 agrees at 9 bases. The V gene end was trimmed by 2 bases and the J gene end by 1 base; junction bases not matched to a gene: 1. CDR1 is SGHNT, CDR2 YENEEA, per germline. The CDR3 is 15 residues long. The CDR3 DNA reads as TGTGCCAGCAGCTTATGGACAGGGGGCACAGATACGCAGTATTTT. This codes for CASSLWTGGTDTQYF. Supplemented by reference TRBV11-3 and TRBJ2-3, the full variable domain reads EAGVVQSPRYKIIEKKQPVAFWCNPISGHNTLYWYLQNLGQGPELLIRYENEEAVDDSQLPKDRFSAERLKGVDSTLKIQPAELGDSAVYLCASSLWTGGTDTQYFGPGTRLTVL.

The chain has TRBV9 and TRBJ2-3; D possibly corresponds to TRBD1 (5 bases). The CDR3 is 14 residues long. V gave up 1 base and J gave up 6 bases, with 12 bases separating them. The germline gives CDR1 SGDLS, CDR2 YYNGEE. The CDR3 DNA sequence: TGTGCCAGCAGCGTAAGGGGCCAAGCGGATACGCAGTATTTT. Protein product: CASSVRGQADTQYF.

V is TRBV7-6 and J is TRBJ2-5; TRBD2 matches 8 bases. Looked up from germline, CDR1 is SGHVS and CDR2 is FNYEAQ. J was trimmed by 4 bases and V by 5 bases; bases with no gene match: 3. This CDR3 has 13 residues. The CDR3 is CASSTLAGETQYF. CDR3 coding DNA: TGTGCCAGCAGCACCCTAGCGGGAGAGACCCAGTACTTC. The full variable domain, completed using reference TRBV7-6 and TRBJ2-5, is GAGVSQSPRYKVTKRGQDVALRCDPISGHVSLYWYRQALGQGPEFLTYFNYEAQQDKSGLPNDRFSAERPEGSISTLTIQRTEQRDSAMYRCASSTLAGETQYFGPGTRLLVL.

The rearrangement links TRBV4-1 to TRBJ2-3; a weak D match, TRBD2 (6 bases). The CDR3 length is 17 residues. Trimming removed 1 base at V and 4 bases at J, with 18 bases between. Germline V lookup: CDR1 MGHRA, CDR2 YSYEKL. The CDR3 loop is CASSQVSALAHADTQYF. For the CDR3, the DNA is TGCGCCAGCAGCCAAGTCTCGGCTCTAGCGCACGCAGATACGCAGTATTTT.

The chain links TRBV6-1 to TRBJ2-7, with D possibly matching TRBD1 (6 bases). From germline, CDR1 is MNHNS and CDR2 SASEGT. Trimming stripped 3 bases from V and 0 bases from J, with 12 bases between. The CDR3 is 15 residues long. CDR3 sequence: CASSEGALSSYEQYF. The CDR3 DNA sequence: TGTGCCAGCAGTGAGGGGGCGCTTAGCTCCTACGAGCAGTACTTC.

V is TRBV5-6 and J is TRBJ2-3, with 8 bases fitting TRBD2. The CDR3 sequence is 16 residues long. The V gene's germline CDR1 is SGHDT and CDR2 YYEEEE. Unmatched junction bases numbered 9, after V lost 0 bases and J lost 6 bases. DNA of the CDR3: TGTGCCAGCAGCTTGGAGATTGGCCTAGCGGGCGATACGCAGTATTTT. Translating it yields CASSLEIGLAGDTQYF.

This chain links TRBV5-1 with TRBJ1-1; D unclear. Per the germline V gene, CDR1 is SGHRS and CDR2 is YFSETQ. There are 14 residues in the CDR3. V shed 5 bases and J shed 3 bases, with 14 bases lying between them. The CDR3 loop reads CASRIPGGDTEAFF. Written as DNA, the CDR3 is TGCGCCAGCAGGATTCCAGGCGGGGACACTGAAGCTTTCTTT.

The chain couples TRBV19 to TRBJ1-5, with D perhaps matching TRBD1 (5 bases). The CDR3 runs to 15 residues. Per the germline V gene, CDR1 is LNHDA and CDR2 is SQIVND (reference sequence). Deletions cut 5 bases from V and 0 bases from J, with 11 bases between. The CDR3 spells CASSLTAYSNQPQHF. The CDR3 DNA follows: TGTGCCAGTAGTCTGACAGCTTATAGCAATCAGCCCCAGCATTTT.

The chain carries TRBV4-1 and TRBJ2-7; no definite D call. This CDR3 is built from 13 residues. Germline V gives CDR1 MGHRA, CDR2 YSYEKL. V lost 0 bases to trimming and J lost 3 bases, with 6 bases between them. Here the CDR3 DNA reads TGCGCCAGCAGCCAAGATGGGCACTACGAGCAGTACTTC. Protein product: CASSQDGHYEQYF.

V is TRBV6-6 and J is TRBJ2-1; D gene unclear. CDR3 length: 14 amino acids. Per the germline V gene, CDR1 is MNHNY and CDR2 is SVGAGI (reference sequence). The germline V and J ends were trimmed by 7 bases and 6 bases, with 16 bases remaining between them. The CDR3 protein is CASTPYKAINEQFF. The CDR3 DNA follows: TGTGCCAGCACCCCTTATAAAGCGATCAATGAGCAGTTCTTC.

This chain uses TRBV9 with TRBJ1-4, with a weak D call TRBD1 (6 bases). In germline, CDR1 is SGDLS, CDR2 YYNGEE. V lost 3 bases and J lost 5, with 11 bases in between. This CDR3 has 14 amino acids. The CDR3 loop reads CASSARGQNEKLFF. In DNA form, the CDR3 reads TGTGCCAGCAGCGCCCGCGGACAGAATGAAAAACTGTTTTTT.

The chain uses TRBV5-4 and TRBJ2-2; D is unclear. Germline V gene lookup returns CDR1 SGHNT and CDR2 YYREEE (reference sequence). CDR3 size: 15 residues. The ends were cut back, 0 bases at V and 1 base at J, with 7 bases in the middle. CDR3 loop: CASSLAVQNTGELFF. CDR3 DNA sequence: TGTGCCAGCAGCTTGGCCGTACAGAACACCGGGGAGCTGTTTTTT.

The chain links TRBV2 to TRBJ2-1, with D perhaps TRBD1 (5 bases). Germline lookup yields CDR1 SNHLY and CDR2 FYNNEI. Trimming took 11 bases from V and 7 from J, leaving 9 bases between them. This CDR3 has 10 amino acids. For the CDR3, the DNA is TGTGCCCCGCACAGGAATGAGCAGTTCTTC. This translates into CAPHRNEQFF.

The chain uses TRBV7-8 and TRBJ1-5, with D perhaps TRBD1 (5 bases). CDR1 and CDR2 (germline): SGHVS, FQNEAQ. Deletions cut 1 base from V and 3 bases from J, with 13 bases between. The CDR3 spans 16 residues. CDR3 sequence (DNA): TGTGCCAGCAGCTTAGAGTGGTTACAGGACAATCAGCCCCAGCATTTT. This translates into CASSLEWLQDNQPQHF.

The chain employs TRBV5-8 and TRBJ2-7, with 15 bases that match TRBD2. V lost 0 bases and J lost 4; bases outside the gene matches: 8. The germline gives CDR1 SGHTS, CDR2 YDEGEE. The CDR3 spans 18 residues. DNA for the CDR3: TGTGCCAGCAGCTTGGGGACTAGCGGGAGGGCCCCGAGGTACGAGCAGTACTTC. This sequence encodes CASSLGTSGRAPRYEQYF.

The rearrangement uses TRBV7-8 and TRBJ2-1; tentatively, D is TRBD2 (6 bases). The CDR3 is 15 amino acids. Germline CDR1 SGHVS, CDR2 FQNEAQ. Trimming removed 2 bases at V and 5 bases at J, with 13 bases between. The CDR3 protein is CASSLRGNAHNEQFF. Here the CDR3 DNA reads TGTGCCAGCAGCTTACGCGGGAACGCTCACAATGAGCAGTTCTTC.

The chain is built from TRBV27 and TRBJ2-1; TRBD1 matches 7 bases. This CDR3 has 12 amino acids. V shed 8 bases and J 9 bases; nucleotides not matched to a gene: 7. The germline V gene encodes CDR1 MNHEY and CDR2 SMNVEV (reference sequence). Written as DNA, the CDR3 is TGTGCCAGCTTCAGGGGGAAGGGTGAGCAGTTCTTC. This encodes CASFRGKGEQFF.